A single sample is the source of the 21 T cell receptor beta chains below, sequenced in a study of shared clonotypes between healthy human individuals. Method: immunoSEQ multiplex PCR; TCRdb's copy keeps in-frame clones and lacks some. The sample carries about 1 million clones, roughly 80% recorded once. The specimen was memory CD4+ T cells sorted from blood. The subset: CD45RA-negative fraction. The receptors originated from a man between 18 and 29 years old in good health.

This clone was seen just once. The chain links TRBV6-1 to TRBJ1-5; no firm D call. The V gene's germline CDR1 is MNHNS and CDR2 SASEGT. V lost 7 bases and J lost 4, with 11 bases in between. The CDR3 has 13 residues. The CDR3 spells CASIEFLNQPQHF. The CDR3 DNA follows: TGTGCCAGCATTGAGTTCCTTAATCAGCCCCAGCATTTT.

Regarding this clone: Other DNA sequences in this sample translate to the same CDR3. The J gene is TRBJ1-2, the V gene TRBV5-1; 8 bases map to TRBD1. Germline V lookup: CDR1 SGHRS, CDR2 YFSETQ. The CDR3 is 14 residues long. V shed 2 bases, J shed 1 base, and the junction held 1 base outside the gene matches. The CDR3 is CASSLTGGNYGYTF. The DNA for the CDR3 is TGCGCCAGCAGCTTAACAGGGGGTAACTATGGCTACACCTTC.

V and J are TRBV6-1 and TRBJ2-6; D is ambiguous. The CDR3 spans 15 residues. Germline CDR1 reads MNHNS; CDR2 reads SASEGT. V shed 1 base and J shed 3 bases, with 7 bases lying between them. The CDR3 region has the DNA TGTGCCAGCAGTGAAGAGGCGGTTGGGGCCAACGTCCTGACTTTC. Translating gives CASSEEAVGANVLTF.

In nucleotides, the CDR3 is TGTGCCACCAGCTCCCCCTCCGGGACAGCGACTGAAGCTTTCTTT. It translates to CATSSPSGTATEAFF. This chain connects TRBV15 to TRBJ1-1; 7 nucleotides line up with TRBD1. The CDR3 spans 15 residues. CDR1 is LNHNV and CDR2 is YYDKDF in the germline V gene (reference sequence). V shed 5 bases and J 5 bases; nucleotides not matched to a gene: 11.

The chain uses TRBV5-5 and TRBJ1-1; a possible D gene is TRBD1 (5 bases). V was shortened by 6 bases and J by 7 bases, with 13 bases between the two germline ends. CDR3 size: 12 residues. Germline values: CDR1 SGHKS, CDR2 YYEKEE (reference sequence). The CDR3 loop reads CASTLGGGEAFF. The CDR3 DNA is TGTGCCAGCACCCTGGGGGGAGGTGAAGCTTTCTTT.

In regard to this clone: Other nucleotide sequences in the sample specify the same CDR3. This chain uses TRBV10-3 with TRBJ2-3, with D uncertain. The germline gives CDR1 ENHRY, CDR2 SYGVKD. V was pared by 3 bases and J by 3 bases, with 4 bases between. The CDR3 totals 12 residues. CDR3 region: CAISDGTDTQYF. CDR3 DNA: TGTGCCATCAGTGACGGGACAGATACGCAGTATTTT.

This clone was recorded once. V gene TRBV28 combines with J gene TRBJ1-2; perhaps TRBD1 as D (5 bases). In germline, CDR1 is MDHEN, CDR2 SYDVKM. CDR3 size: 14 residues. The V gene lost 5 bases and the J gene lost 4 bases, with 14 bases spanning the gap. The CDR3 DNA sequence: TGTGCCAGCAGTAGTGATGGGGGGGGCTATGGCTACACCTTC. Amino acid sequence: CASSSDGGGYGYTF.

This rearrangement joins TRBV4-1 to TRBJ1-4; perhaps TRBD1 as D (5 bases). This CDR3 region has 16 residues. Germline CDR1 reads MGHRA; CDR2 reads YSYEKL. The V end was cut by 1 base, the J end by 2 bases, with 11 bases between. The CDR3 DNA reads as TGCGCCAGCAGCCAAGGAGGGGCGAGTACTAATGAAAAACTGTTTTTT. This encodes CASSQGGASTNEKLFF.

The rearrangement joins TRBV5-5 to TRBJ2-7, with TRBD2 matching 9 bases. V dropped 3 bases and J dropped 7; count of bases not matched to a gene: 17. Germline V lookup: CDR1 SGHKS, CDR2 YYEKEE (reference sequence). The CDR3 is 17 residues long. The CDR3 nucleotides are TGTGCCAGCAGCTACCACGGGGCTAGCGGGGCTGTACGGGAGCAGTACTTC. Amino acid sequence: CASSYHGASGAVREQYF.

CDR3 sequence reads: CASSLDREGEKLFF. CDR3 in DNA: TGTGCCAGCAGCCTTGACAGGGAAGGTGAAAAACTGTTTTTT. V is TRBV4-2 and J is TRBJ1-4, with TRBD1 identical over 7 bases. The V gene's germline CDR1 is LGHNA and CDR2 YNFKEQ. With 4 bases clipped from V and 7 bases from J, the junction kept 6 bases outside the gene matches. The length of the CDR3 is 14 residues.

The V and J genes are TRBV5-1 and TRBJ1-3; D not resolved. Looked up from germline, CDR1 is SGHRS and CDR2 is YFSETQ. V was trimmed by 1 base and J by 0 bases, leaving 8 bases between them. The CDR3 spans 15 residues. The CDR3 protein is CASSLNSDSGNTIYF. The CDR3 DNA reads as TGCGCCAGCAGCTTGAACAGCGACTCTGGAAACACCATATATTTT.

V is TRBV4-3 and J is TRBJ2-1, with TRBD2 matching over 9 bases. V lost 1 base to trimming and J lost 8 bases; unmatched junction nucleotides: 9. The germline V gene encodes CDR1 LGHNA and CDR2 YSLEER. This CDR3 has 16 residues. The CDR3 DNA reads as TGCGCCAGCAGCCAAGCAGTAGCGGGAGTGAGAGATGAGCAGTTCTTC. It translates to CASSQAVAGVRDEQFF.

Written as DNA, the CDR3 is TGTGCCAGCAGAGGCGGGGGGCCGAACACCGGGGAGCTGTTTTTT. It yields the protein CASRGGGPNTGELFF. The chain has TRBV2 and TRBJ2-2; 8 bases agree with TRBD2. The junction had 3 bases not matched to a gene; V was cut back by 6 bases and J by 0 bases. The germline V gene has CDR1 SNHLY and CDR2 FYNNEI. The CDR3 sequence is 15 residues long.

This clone has just a few counts. The chain links TRBV5-6 to TRBJ1-2; 9 nucleotides agree with TRBD1. The CDR3 has 15 amino acids. Per the germline V gene, CDR1 is SGHDT and CDR2 is YYEEEE. Trimming removed 5 bases from V and 4 bases from J; junction bases left unmatched: 9. CDR3 region: CASSWGQGTGYGYTF. The CDR3 nucleotides read TGTGCCAGCAGTTGGGGACAGGGAACGGGCTATGGCTACACCTTC.

This clone was counted a few times. The V call is TRBV10-3, the J call TRBJ2-7; 8 nucleotides match TRBD2. V lost 10 bases and J lost 4; bases outside the gene matches: 9. CDR1 is ENHRY, CDR2 SYGVKD, per germline. The CDR3 covers 13 residues. The CDR3 here is CATTGGEGYEQYF. CDR3 nucleotides: TGTGCCACCACCGGGGGGGAGGGGTACGAGCAGTACTTC.

This sequence joins TRBV9 and TRBJ1-1; D is uncertain. The CDR3 consists of 14 residues. V was trimmed by 0 bases and J by 7 bases, leaving 13 bases between them. Germline V gene sequence: CDR1 SGDLS, CDR2 YYNGEE. The CDR3 DNA follows: TGTGCCAGCAGCGTAGTAAGTGGTGCGAGTGAAGCTTTCTTT. It specifies CASSVVSGASEAFF.

The CDR3 nucleotides read TGTGCCAGCTCACCCGTTAACTTGGGACAGATGAACACTGAAGCTTTCTTT. Translated: CASSPVNLGQMNTEAFF. The chain links TRBV18 to TRBJ1-1, with TRBD1 matching over 7 bases. V lost 3 bases, J lost 0 bases, and 10 bases stayed unmatched. CDR1 is KGHSH and CDR2 is LQKENI in the germline V gene. The CDR3 consists of 17 residues.

The chain is built from TRBV6-1 and TRBJ1-2; D remains unclear. Per germline, CDR1 MNHNS and CDR2 SASEGT. Trimming removed 6 bases from V and 6 bases from J, with 17 bases in between. The CDR3 loop spans 14 amino acids. CDR3 nucleotide sequence: TGTGCCAGCAGGATAGGAGGAACGAAAGATGGCTACACCTTC. Its translation: CASRIGGTKDGYTF.

The chain carries TRBV10-3 and TRBJ2-5; 7 bases align to TRBD2. The V and J ends lost 2 bases and 3 bases, in that order; junction bases with no gene match: 0. This CDR3 region has 13 residues. Germline assignment: CDR1 ENHRY and CDR2 SYGVKD. The CDR3 loop reads CAISESGEETQYF. The CDR3 DNA reads TGTGCCATCAGTGAGAGCGGGGAAGAGACCCAGTACTTC.

The V call is TRBV4-1, the J call TRBJ2-3, with 12 bases that match TRBD2. The CDR3 runs to 15 residues. Germline CDR1 reads MGHRA; CDR2 reads YSYEKL. V trimming: 4 bases; J trimming: 6 bases; junction bases outside the gene matches: 5. CDR3: CASSPRLAGADTQYF. The DNA of the CDR3 is TGCGCCAGCAGCCCACGACTAGCGGGAGCTGATACGCAGTATTTT.

J is TRBJ2-7 and V is TRBV6-1; D unclear. CDR3 size: 14 residues. V was pared by 2 bases and J by 7 bases, with 15 bases between. The V gene's germline CDR1 is MNHNS and CDR2 SASEGT. The CDR3 here is CASSEYLEAREQYF. The DNA of the CDR3 is TGTGCCAGCAGTGAATACTTAGAAGCGAGGGAGCAGTACTTC.